This T cell receptor beta chain was sequenced for a study of blood T cell repertoires in COVID-19. At the level of the study: The samples span acute and convalescent COVID-19 from the United States, Italy and Spain.

This clone was picked up a small number of times. Those enrolled, adults aged about 18 to 89 years, came from about two dozen US areas. Participants reported their clinical history, and cohort assignment relied on those reports. The germline V gene has CDR1 LNHDA and CDR2 SQIVND (reference sequence). There are 16 residues in the CDR3. V was pared by 3 bases and J by 1 base, with 7 bases of the junction left unmatched. Authors' analysis steps: Counts of nucleated cells, estimated from reference gene primer amplification, were obtained. This table comes from immunoSEQ multiplex PCR, and its TCRdb copy is limited to in-frame clones, with some not included. V, J and clone size were drawn from that table, and D and trimming were deduced from the DNA. Of roughly 200,000 clones listed, approximately 92% are singletons.

The gene calls are TRBV19 and TRBJ2-3, with TRBD2 matching 7 bases. The specimen sequenced was PBMCs or T cells enriched from blood (not recorded which). The sequence was collected from a woman aged 35 to 49 with acute COVID-19. CDR3 protein: CASSIHGTSGTDTQYF. CDR3 sequence (DNA): TGTGCCAGTAGTATTCACGGAACTAGCGGCACAGATACGCAGTATTTT.